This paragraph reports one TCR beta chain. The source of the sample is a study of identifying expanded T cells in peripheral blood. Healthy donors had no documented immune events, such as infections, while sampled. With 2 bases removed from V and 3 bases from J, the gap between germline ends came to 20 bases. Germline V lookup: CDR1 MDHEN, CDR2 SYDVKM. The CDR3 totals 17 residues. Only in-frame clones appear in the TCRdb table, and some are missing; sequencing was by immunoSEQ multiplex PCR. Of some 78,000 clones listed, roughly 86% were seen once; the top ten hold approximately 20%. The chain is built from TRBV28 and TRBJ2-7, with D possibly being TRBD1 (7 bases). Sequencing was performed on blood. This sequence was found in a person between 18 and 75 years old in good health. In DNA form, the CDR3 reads TGTGCCAGCAGTTTAGTAGGGGGGACAGCGAACTACTACGAGCAGTACTTC. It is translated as CASSLVGGTANYYEQYF.